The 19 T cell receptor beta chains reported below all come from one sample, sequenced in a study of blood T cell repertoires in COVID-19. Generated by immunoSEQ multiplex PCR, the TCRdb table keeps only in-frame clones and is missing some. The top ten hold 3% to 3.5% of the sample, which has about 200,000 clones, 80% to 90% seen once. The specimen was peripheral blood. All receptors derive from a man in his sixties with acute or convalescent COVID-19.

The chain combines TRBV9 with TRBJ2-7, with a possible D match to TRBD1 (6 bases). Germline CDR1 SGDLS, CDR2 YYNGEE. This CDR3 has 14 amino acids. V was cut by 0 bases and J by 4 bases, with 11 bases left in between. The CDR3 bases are TGTGCCAGCAGCGTAGTCCAGGGGATATACGAGCAGTACTTC. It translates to CASSVVQGIYEQYF.

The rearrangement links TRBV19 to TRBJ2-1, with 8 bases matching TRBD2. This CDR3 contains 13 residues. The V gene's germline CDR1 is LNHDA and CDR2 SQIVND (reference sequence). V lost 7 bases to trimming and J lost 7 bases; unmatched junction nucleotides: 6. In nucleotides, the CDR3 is TGTGCCAGTACCAATGGCGGGAGGAATGAGCAGTTCTTC. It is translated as CASTNGGRNEQFF.

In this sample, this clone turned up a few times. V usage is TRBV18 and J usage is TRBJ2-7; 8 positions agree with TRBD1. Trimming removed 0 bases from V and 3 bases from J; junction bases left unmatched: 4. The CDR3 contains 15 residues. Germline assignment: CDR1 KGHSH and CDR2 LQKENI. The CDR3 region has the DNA TGTGCCAGCTCACCACCGAACAGGGGGGACTACGAGCAGTACTTC. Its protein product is CASSPPNRGDYEQYF.

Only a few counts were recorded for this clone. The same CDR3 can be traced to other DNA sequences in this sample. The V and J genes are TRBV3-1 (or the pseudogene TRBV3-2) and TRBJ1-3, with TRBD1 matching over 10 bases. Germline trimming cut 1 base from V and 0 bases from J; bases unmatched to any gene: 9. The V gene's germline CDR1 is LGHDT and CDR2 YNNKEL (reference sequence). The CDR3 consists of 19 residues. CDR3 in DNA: TGTGCCAGCAGCCAAGCGGGGACAGGGGCCTCCCCCTCTGGAAACACCATATATTTT. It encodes CASSQAGTGASPSGNTIYF.

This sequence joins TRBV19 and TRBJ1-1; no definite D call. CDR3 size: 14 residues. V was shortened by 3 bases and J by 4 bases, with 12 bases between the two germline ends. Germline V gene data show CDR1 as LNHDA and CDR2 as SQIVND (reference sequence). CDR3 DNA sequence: TGTGCCAGTAGTATGGCTGGGAGGGTCACTGAAGCTTTCTTT. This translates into CASSMAGRVTEAFF.

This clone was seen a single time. This CDR3 is CASSPWGDEAFF. DNA for the CDR3: TGTGCCAGCAGCCCATGGGGGGATGAAGCTTTCTTT. The chain combines TRBV28 with TRBJ1-1; tentative D call: TRBD1 (5 bases). V was cut by 6 bases and J by 7 bases, with 12 bases left in between. The germline V gene has CDR1 MDHEN and CDR2 SYDVKM. The CDR3 has 12 residues. Full variable domain (remainder filled in from reference TRBV28 and TRBJ1-1): DVKVTQSSRYLVKRTGEKVFLECVQDMDHENMFWYRQDPGLGLRLIYFSYDVKMKEKGDIPEGYSVSREKKERFSLILESASTNQTSMYLCASSPWGDEAFFGQGTRLTVV.

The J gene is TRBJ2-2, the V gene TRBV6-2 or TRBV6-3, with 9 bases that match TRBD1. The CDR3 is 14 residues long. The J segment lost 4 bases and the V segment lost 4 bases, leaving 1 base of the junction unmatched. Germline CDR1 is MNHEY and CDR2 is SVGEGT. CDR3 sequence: CASSWTGATGELFF. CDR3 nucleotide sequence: TGTGCCAGCAGTTGGACAGGGGCCACCGGGGAGCTGTTTTTT.

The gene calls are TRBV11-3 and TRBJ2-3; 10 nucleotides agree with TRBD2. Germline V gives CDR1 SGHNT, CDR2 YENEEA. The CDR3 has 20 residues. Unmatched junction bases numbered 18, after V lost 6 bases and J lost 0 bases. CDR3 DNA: TGTGCCAGCAGTTCCGACGATGCCCAGCGGGAGGGACCTAGCACAGATACGCAGTATTTT. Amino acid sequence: CASSSDDAQREGPSTDTQYF.

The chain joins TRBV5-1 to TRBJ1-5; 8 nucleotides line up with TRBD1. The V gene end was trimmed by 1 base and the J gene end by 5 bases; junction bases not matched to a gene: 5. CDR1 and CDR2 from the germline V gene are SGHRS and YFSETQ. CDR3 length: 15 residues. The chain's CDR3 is CASSLSGQGDQPQHF. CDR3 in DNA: TGCGCCAGCAGCTTGTCAGGACAGGGCGATCAGCCCCAGCATTTT.

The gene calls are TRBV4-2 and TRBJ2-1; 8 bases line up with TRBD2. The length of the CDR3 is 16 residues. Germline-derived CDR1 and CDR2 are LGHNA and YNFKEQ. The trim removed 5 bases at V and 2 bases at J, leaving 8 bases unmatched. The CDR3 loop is CASSTGGGRTYNEQFF. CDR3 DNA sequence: TGTGCCAGCAGCACCGGGGGGGGGCGGACCTACAATGAGCAGTTCTTC.

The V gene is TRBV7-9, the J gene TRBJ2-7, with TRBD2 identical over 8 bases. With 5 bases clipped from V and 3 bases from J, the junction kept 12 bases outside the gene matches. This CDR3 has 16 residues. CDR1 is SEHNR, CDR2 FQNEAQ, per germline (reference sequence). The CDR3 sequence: CASSRTTSGNLYEQYF. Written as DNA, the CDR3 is TGTGCCAGCAGCCGTACCACTAGCGGAAATCTCTACGAGCAGTACTTC.

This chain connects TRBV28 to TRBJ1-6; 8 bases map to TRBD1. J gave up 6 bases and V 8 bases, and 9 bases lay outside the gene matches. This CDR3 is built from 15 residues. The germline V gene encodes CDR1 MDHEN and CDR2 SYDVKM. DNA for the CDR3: TGTGCCAGCCAACAGGGGGACAGCCTTAATTCACCCCTCCACTTT. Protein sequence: CASQQGDSLNSPLHF.

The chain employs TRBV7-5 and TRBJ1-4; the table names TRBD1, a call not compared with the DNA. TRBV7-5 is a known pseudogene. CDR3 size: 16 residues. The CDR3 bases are TGTGCCAGAAGCTTTCATACAGTCGCAACTAATGAAAAACTGTTTTTT. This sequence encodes CARSFHTVATNEKLFF.

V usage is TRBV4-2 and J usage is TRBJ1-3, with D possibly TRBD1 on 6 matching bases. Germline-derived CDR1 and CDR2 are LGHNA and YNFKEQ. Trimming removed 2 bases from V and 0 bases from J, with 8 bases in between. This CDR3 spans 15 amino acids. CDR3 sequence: CASSQTDSSGNTIYF. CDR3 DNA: TGTGCCAGCAGCCAAACGGACAGCTCTGGAAACACCATATATTTT.

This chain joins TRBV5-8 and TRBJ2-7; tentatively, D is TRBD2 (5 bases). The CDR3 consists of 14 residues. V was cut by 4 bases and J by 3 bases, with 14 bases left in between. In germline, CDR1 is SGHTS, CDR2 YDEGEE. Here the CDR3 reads CASSPHGVIYEQYF. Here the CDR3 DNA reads TGTGCCAGCAGCCCCCACGGGGTAATCTACGAGCAGTACTTC.

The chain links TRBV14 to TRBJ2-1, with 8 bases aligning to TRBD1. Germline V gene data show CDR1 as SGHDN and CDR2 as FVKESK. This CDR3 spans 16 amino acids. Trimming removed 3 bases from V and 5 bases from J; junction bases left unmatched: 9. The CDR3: CASSHLRTGQNNEQFF. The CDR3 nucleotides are TGTGCCAGCAGCCACCTAAGGACAGGGCAAAACAATGAGCAGTTCTTC.

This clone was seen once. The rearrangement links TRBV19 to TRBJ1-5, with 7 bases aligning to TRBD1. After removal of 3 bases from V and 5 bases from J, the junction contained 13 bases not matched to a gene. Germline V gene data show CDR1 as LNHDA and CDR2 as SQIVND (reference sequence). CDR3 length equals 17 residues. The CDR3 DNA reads TGTGCCAGTAGTATTATGAGGGGGCCAGGCGGTGATCAGCCCCAGCATTTT. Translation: CASSIMRGPGGDQPQHF. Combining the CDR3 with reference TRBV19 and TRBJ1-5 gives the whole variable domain DGGITQSPKYLFRKEGQNVTLSCEQNLNHDAMYWYRQDPGQGLRLIYYSQIVNDFQKGDIAEGYSVSREKKESFPLTVTSAQKNPTAFYLCASSIMRGPGGDQPQHFGDGTRLSIL.

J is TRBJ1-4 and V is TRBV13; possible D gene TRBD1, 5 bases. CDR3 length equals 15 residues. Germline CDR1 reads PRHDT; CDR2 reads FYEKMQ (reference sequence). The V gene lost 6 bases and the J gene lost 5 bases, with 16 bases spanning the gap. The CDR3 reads CASRSQGGWNEKLFF. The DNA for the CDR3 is TGTGCCAGCAGGTCCCAGGGAGGGTGGAATGAAAAACTGTTTTTT.

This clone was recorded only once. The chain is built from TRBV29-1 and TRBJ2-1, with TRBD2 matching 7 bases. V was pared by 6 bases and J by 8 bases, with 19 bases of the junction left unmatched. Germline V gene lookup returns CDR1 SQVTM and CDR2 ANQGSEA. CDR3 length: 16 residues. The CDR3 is CSVFAGVSSWPDEQFF. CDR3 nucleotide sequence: TGCAGCGTCTTCGCGGGAGTTTCATCTTGGCCAGATGAGCAGTTCTTC.